This TCR beta chain is drawn from a study of cytotoxic CD8 clonotypes in ibrutinib-treated CLL. Study-level findings and limits: Baseline clonality, above age-matched healthy donor levels, tracked circulating CD8+ T-cell counts. Treatment left the uncommon public clonotypes either contracted or stable in frequency.

As input for TCR beta libraries, approximately 2 micrograms of genomic DNA came from cryopreserved PBMCs. The CDR3 runs 13 residues. The ends were cut back, 4 bases at V and 1 base at J, with 8 bases in the middle. CDR1 and CDR2 (germline): SGHDT, YYEEEE. Data came from immunoSEQ multiplex PCR; TCRdb stores just in-frame clones and leaves some out. The sample includes approximately 100,000 clones, 75% to 80% seen only once; the top ten take around 25%. Notes on this clone: Antigen specificity is unknown.

This TCR was sampled from a human donor with chronic lymphocytic leukemia. The input for sequencing was PBMCs, taken after 24 months of ibrutinib treatment. This sequence joins TRBV5-6 and TRBJ1-1; tentative D call: TRBD1 (5 bases). CDR3 nucleotide sequence: TGTGCCAGCAGCAGGAGGGGGAACACTGAAGCTTTCTTT. Its translation is CASSRRGNTEAFF.